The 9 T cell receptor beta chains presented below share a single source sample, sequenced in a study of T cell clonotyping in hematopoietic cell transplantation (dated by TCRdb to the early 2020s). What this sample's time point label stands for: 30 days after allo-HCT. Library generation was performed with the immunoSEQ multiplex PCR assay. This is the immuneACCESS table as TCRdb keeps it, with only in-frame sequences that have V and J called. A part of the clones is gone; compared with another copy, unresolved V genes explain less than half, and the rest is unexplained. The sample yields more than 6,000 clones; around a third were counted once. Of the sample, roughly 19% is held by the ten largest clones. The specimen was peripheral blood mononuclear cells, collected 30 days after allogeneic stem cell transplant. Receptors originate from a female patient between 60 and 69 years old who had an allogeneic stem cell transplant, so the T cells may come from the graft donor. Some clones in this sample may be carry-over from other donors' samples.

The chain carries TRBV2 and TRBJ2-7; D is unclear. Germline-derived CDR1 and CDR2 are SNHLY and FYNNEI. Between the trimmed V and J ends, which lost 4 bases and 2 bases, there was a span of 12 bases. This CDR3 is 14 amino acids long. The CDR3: CASSVPASPYEQYF. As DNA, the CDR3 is TGTGCCAGCAGTGTTCCTGCGAGCCCCTACGAGCAGTACTTC. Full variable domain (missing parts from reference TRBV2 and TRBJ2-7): EPEVTQTPSHQVTQMGQEVILRCVPISNHLYFYWYRQILGQKVEFLVSFYNNEISEKSEIFDDQFSVERPDGSNFTLKIRSTKLEDSAMYFCASSVPASPYEQYFGPGTRLTVT.

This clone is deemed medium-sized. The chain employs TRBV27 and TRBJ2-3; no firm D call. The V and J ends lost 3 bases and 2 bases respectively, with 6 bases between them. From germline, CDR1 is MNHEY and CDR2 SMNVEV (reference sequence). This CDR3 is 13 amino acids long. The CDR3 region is CASSFPNTDTQYF. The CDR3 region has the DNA TGTGCCAGCAGTTTCCCTAACACAGATACGCAGTATTTT.

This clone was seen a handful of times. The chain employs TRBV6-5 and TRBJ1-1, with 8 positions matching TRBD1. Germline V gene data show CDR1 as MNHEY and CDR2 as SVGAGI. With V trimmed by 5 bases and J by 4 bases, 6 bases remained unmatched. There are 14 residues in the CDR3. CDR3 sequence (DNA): TGTGCCAGCAGTGCCGGACAGGGAGGCACTGAAGCTTTCTTT. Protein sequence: CASSAGQGGTEAFF.

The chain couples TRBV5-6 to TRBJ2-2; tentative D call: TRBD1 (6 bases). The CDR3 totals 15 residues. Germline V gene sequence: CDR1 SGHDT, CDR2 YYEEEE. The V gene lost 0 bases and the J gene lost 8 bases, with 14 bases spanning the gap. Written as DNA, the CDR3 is TGTGCCAGCAGCTTGGGACAGGCCCAAGGGGGGGAGCTGTTTTTT. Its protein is CASSLGQAQGGELFF.

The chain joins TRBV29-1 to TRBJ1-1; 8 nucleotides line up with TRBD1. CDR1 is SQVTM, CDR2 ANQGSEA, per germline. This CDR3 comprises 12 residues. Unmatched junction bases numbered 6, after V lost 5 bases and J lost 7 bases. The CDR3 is CSVLGTGLEAFF. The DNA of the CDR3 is TGCAGCGTTCTAGGGACAGGCCTTGAAGCTTTCTTT.

The CDR3 bases are TGTGCCTGGAGTATCGAGTCAGGGACGACTCAGCCCCAGCATTTT. Translated, it gives CAWSIESGTTQPQHF. The chain carries TRBV30 and TRBJ1-5; maybe TRBD1 (5 bases). The V gene lost 2 bases and the J gene lost 6 bases, with 17 bases spanning the gap. The CDR3 has 15 residues. Looked up from germline, CDR1 is GTSNPN and CDR2 is SVGIG (reference sequence). The full variable domain, in which reference TRBV30 and TRBJ1-5 provide the parts outside the CDR3, is SQTIHQWPATLVQPVGSPLSLECTVEGTSNPNLYWYRQAAGRGLQLLFYSVGIGQISSEVPQNLSASRPQDRQFILSSKKLLLSDSGFYLCAWSIESGTTQPQHFGDGTRLSIL.

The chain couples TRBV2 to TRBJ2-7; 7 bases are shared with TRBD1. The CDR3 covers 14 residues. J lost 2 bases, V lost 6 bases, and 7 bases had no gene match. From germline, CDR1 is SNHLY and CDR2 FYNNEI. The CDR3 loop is CASRRQGGTYEQYF. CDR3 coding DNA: TGTGCCAGCAGGCGACAGGGCGGAACCTACGAGCAGTACTTC.

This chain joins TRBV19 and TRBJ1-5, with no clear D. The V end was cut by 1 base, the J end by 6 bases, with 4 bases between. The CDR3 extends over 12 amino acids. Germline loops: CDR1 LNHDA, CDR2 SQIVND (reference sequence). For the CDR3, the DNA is TGTGCCAGTAGTATAGGAGCTCAGCCCCAGCATTTT. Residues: CASSIGAQPQHF.

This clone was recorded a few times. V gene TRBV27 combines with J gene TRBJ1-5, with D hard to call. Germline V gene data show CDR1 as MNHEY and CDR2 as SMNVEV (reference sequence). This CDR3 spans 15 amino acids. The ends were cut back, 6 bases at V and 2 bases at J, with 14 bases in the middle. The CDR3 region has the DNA TGTGCCAGCAGCCCTTCCCCAAGGGGCAATCAGCCCCAGCATTTT. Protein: CASSPSPRGNQPQHF.